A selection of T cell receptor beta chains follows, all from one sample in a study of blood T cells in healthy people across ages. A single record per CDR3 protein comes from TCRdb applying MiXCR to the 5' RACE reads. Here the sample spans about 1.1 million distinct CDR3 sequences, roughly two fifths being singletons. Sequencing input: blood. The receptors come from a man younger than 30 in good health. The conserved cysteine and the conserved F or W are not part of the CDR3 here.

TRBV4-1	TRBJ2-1	ASSQDIGTHNEQF
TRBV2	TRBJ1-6	ASSEGNALH
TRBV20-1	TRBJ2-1	SAPRVADEQF
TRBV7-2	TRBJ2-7	ASSLDKFYEQY
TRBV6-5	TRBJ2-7	ASSTLGQGAYEQY
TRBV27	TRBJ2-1	ASFEGLAAYNEQF
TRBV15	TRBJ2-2	ATSRGLTGELF
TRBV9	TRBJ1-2	ASSVSGTGPFYGYT
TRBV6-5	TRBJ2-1	ASRNRQGWNEQF
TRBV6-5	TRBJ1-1	ASSDSQGAEAF
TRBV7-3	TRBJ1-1	ASSLKGGATNTEAF
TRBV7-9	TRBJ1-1	ASSSRAGGMNTEAF
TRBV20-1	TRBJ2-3	SASRDRGQKGTSTDTQY
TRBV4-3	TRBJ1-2	ASSARTGNMDYGYT
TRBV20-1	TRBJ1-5	SAREGDQRNQPQH
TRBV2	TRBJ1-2	ASTMGGIGGYT
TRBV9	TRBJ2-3	ASSVLASGTDTQY
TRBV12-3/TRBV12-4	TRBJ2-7	ASRTDRGNYNEQY
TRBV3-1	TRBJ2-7	ASSLGSGFLQY
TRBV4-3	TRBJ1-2	ASSQGTRMNYGYT
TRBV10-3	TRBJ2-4	AISESTASPQY
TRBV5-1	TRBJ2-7	ASSFRATSDRGTSYEQY
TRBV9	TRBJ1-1	ASSVSRGPVNTEAF
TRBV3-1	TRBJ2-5	ASSPDGNEQY
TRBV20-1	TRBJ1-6	SAQTGTPNSPLH
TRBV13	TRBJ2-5	ASSSPVGLAVPGEQY
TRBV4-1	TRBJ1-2	ASSHGRVANYGYT
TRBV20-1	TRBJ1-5	SASTPGVLNQPQH
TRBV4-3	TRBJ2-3	ASSQTLLTLVDTQY
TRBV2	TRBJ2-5	ASRERASGEQY
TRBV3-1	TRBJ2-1	ASSQEAGRGYEQF
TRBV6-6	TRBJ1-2	ASRPGSSNYGYT
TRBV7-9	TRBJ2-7	ASSLGGLAVNNEQY
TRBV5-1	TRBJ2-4	ASSLTGLPCEQY
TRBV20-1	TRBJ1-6	SAPSSYNSPPH
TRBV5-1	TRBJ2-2	ASSSTGTSGYTGELF
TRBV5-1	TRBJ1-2	ASSWDNVYGYT
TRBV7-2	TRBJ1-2	ASSNPGFEYGYT
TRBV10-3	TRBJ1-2	AISEQGGGYGYT
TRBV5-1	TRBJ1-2	ASSLSQGVDGYT
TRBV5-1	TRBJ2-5	ASSTIQGEETQY